A selection of T cell receptor beta chains follows, all from one sample in a study of cytomegalovirus exposure and HLA in healthy donors. Assay used: immunoSEQ multiplex PCR; TCRdb lists only in-frame clones, some missing. Its listing shows some 71,000 clones. The sequenced sample was PBMCs. The receptors were sampled from a woman in her 30s in good health and CMV-seronegative. The conserved cysteine and the conserved F or W are not part of the CDR3 here. The order of the fields is V gene, J gene, CDR3 protein.

TRBV4-1	TRBJ1-2	ASSQAGVYGYT
TRBV29-1	TRBJ2-3	SGEGRSTDTQY
TRBV25-1	TRBJ1-2	ASTQTGLGYT
TRBV6-1	TRBJ2-3	ASSERTGGLLTDTQY
TRBV2	TRBJ1-5	ASTTQGVSNQPQH
TRBV6-4	TRBJ2-1	ASSPEQGAGEQF
TRBV25-1	TRBJ2-5	ASSESGTGKKETQY
TRBV18	TRBJ2-7	ASSPRADYYEQY
TRBV10-3	TRBJ1-1	AISFGEVTEAF
TRBV5-1	TRBJ1-1	ASSFFGVANTEAF
TRBV18	TRBJ2-5	ASSPPGGARSRETQY
TRBV18	TRBJ2-1	ASSLGGSDNEQF
TRBV5-1	TRBJ2-7	ASSLTNYEQY
TRBV9	TRBJ1-4	ASSARTGVQGNEKLF
TRBV30	TRBJ1-3	AWSPWTGDISSGNTIY
TRBV6-1	TRBJ1-3	ASSGGRGVTGNTIY
TRBV6-6	TRBJ1-5	ASSLTSGTGNQPQH
TRBV28	TRBJ1-2	ASSLVGTGKYGYT
TRBV10-3	TRBJ2-2	AISGGAPTGELF
TRBV5-1	TRBJ1-2	ASSFQGAGYT
TRBV2	TRBJ1-1	ASSRDLNTEDF
TRBV7-9	TRBJ1-4	ASSLIFRGEKLF
TRBV6-5	TRBJ2-1	ASSYSTEVNEQF
TRBV27	TRBJ2-7	ASSSGQGGNYEQY
TRBV7-9	TRBJ2-3	ASSLSGTEGY
TRBV4-2	TRBJ2-5	ASSQGKAGGPETQY
TRBV6-1	TRBJ2-7	ASRLTRTTYEQY
TRBV11-3	TRBJ2-7	ASSFSGGSAFYEQY
TRBV6-5	TRBJ1-2	ASSPGQGLYGYT
TRBV28	TRBJ1-2	ASSLRGTVYGYT
TRBV7-8	TRBJ1-6	ASSRGGAGTNSPLH
TRBV19	TRBJ1-1	ASSRTGRSNTEAF
TRBV19	TRBJ2-7	ASSLRTGTYEQY
TRBV7-6	TRBJ2-1	ASSLGGLYNEQF
TRBV28	TRBJ2-7	ASSFSAYEQY
TRBV10-3	TRBJ1-5	ATSGVRGDSQPQH
TRBV23-1	TRBJ1-6	ASSQSGRVGTNNSPLH
TRBV28	TRBJ2-4	ASSLYHGETIQY
TRBV19	TRBJ2-1	ASYGGRGLGFEQF
TRBV9	TRBJ2-7	ASSVGLAGSEQY
TRBV6-5	TRBJ1-5	ASSYSRGKAQH
TRBV18	TRBJ2-3	ASSPGLAGGEDTQY
TRBV5-5	TRBJ1-1	ASSLAWGQAVEAF
TRBV15	TRBJ2-7	ATSRDGSGVVYEQY
TRBV6-5	TRBJ1-2	ASSPTGGFGYT